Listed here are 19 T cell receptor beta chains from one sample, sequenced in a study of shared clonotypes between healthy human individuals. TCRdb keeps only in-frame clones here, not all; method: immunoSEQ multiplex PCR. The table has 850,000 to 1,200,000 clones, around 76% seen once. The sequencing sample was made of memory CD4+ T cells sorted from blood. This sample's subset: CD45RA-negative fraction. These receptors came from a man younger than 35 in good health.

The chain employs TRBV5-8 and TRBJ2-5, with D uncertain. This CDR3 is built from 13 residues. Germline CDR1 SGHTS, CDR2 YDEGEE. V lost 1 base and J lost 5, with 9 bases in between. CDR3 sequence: CASSLWAGETQYF. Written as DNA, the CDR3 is TGTGCCAGCAGCTTGTGGGCCGGCGAGACCCAGTACTTC.

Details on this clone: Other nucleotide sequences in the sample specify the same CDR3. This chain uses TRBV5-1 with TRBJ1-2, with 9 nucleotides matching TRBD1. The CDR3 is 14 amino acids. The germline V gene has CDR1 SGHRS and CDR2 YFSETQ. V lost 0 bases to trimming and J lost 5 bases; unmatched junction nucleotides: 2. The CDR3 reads CASSLGTGVYGYTF. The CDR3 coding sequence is TGCGCCAGCAGCTTGGGGACAGGGGTATATGGCTACACCTTC.

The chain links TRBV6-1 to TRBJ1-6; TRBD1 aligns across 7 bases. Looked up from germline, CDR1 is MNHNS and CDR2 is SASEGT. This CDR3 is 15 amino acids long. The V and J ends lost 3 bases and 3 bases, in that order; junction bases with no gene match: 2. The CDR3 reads CASSERDSYNSPLHF. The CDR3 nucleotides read TGTGCCAGCAGTGAGCGGGACAGCTATAATTCACCCCTCCACTTT.

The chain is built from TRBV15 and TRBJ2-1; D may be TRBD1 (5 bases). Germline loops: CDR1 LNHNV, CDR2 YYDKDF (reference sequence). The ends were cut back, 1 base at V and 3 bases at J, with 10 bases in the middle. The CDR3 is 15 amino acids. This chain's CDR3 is CATSRVREVYNEQFF. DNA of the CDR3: TGTGCCACCAGCAGAGTCAGGGAAGTCTACAATGAGCAGTTCTTC.

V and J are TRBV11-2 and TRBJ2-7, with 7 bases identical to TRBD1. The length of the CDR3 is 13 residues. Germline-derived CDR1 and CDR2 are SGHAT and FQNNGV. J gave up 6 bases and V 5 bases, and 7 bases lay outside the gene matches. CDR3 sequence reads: CASSPQGSREQYF. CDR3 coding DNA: TGTGCCAGCAGCCCACAGGGGTCACGCGAGCAGTACTTC.

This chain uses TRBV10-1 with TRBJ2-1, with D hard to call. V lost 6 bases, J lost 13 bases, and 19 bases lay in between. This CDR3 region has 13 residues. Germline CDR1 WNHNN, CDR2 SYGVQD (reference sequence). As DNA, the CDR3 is TGCGCCAGCAGCCAGCATTCAGCGTTAGTCCAGTTCTTC. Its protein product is CASSQHSALVQFF.

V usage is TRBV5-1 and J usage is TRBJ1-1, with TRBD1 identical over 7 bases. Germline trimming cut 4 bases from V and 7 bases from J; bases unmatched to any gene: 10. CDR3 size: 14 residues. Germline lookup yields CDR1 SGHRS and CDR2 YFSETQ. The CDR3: CASSMETGFSEAFF. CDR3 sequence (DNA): TGCGCCAGCAGCATGGAGACAGGGTTCAGTGAAGCTTTCTTT.

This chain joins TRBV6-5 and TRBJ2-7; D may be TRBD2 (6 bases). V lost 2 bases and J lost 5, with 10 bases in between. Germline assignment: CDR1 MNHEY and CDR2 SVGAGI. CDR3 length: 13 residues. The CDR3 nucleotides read TGTGCCAGCAGTTACCCGGGGGTGGACGAGCAGTACTTC. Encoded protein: CASSYPGVDEQYF.

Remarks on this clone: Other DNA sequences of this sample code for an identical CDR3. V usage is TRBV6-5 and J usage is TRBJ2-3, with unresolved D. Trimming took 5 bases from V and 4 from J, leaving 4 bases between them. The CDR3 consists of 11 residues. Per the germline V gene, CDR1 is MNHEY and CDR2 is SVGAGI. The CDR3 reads CASSRADTQYF. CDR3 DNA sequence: TGTGCCAGCAGTAGGGCAGATACGCAGTATTTT.

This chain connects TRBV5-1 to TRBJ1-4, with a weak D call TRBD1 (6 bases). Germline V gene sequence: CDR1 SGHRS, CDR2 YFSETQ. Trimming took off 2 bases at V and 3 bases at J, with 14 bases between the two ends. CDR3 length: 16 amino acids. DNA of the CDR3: TGCGCCAGCAGCTTTTCCGTGACAGGACCTAATGAAAAACTGTTTTTT. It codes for CASSFSVTGPNEKLFF.

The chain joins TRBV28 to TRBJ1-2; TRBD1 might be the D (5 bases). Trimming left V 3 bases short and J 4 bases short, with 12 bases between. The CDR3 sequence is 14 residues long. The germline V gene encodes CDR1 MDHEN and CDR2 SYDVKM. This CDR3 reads CASSFMGEAYGYTF. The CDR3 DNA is TGTGCCAGCAGTTTTATGGGGGAAGCCTATGGCTACACCTTC.

CDR3 bases: TGCGCCAGCAGCACAGCGGACTCCTACGAGCAGTACTTC. Translating it yields CASSTADSYEQYF. V gene TRBV5-1 combines with J gene TRBJ2-7; D perhaps matches TRBD2 (5 bases). Germline V CDR1 and CDR2: SGHRS, YFSETQ. Trimming pared 4 bases from V and 0 bases from J, leaving 8 bases between. The CDR3 is 13 residues long.

The CDR3 sequence: CASSLASRQFF. DNA of the CDR3: TGTGCCAGCAGTCTAGCTAGCAGGCAGTTCTTC. The chain employs TRBV6-6 and TRBJ2-1; D might be TRBD2 (5 bases). V dropped 5 bases and J dropped 12 bases, with 11 bases sitting between them. The CDR3 runs to 11 residues. Germline V CDR1 and CDR2: MNHNY, SVGAGI (reference sequence).

This CDR3 reads CASSLSGAGSYGYTF. CDR3 nucleotide sequence: TGTGCCAGCAGCTTAAGTGGGGCAGGTTCCTATGGCTACACCTTC. This sequence joins TRBV5-6 and TRBJ1-2, with a possible D match to TRBD1 (5 bases). This CDR3 comprises 15 residues. V lost 2 bases to trimming and J lost 4 bases, with 15 bases between them. Germline CDR1 reads SGHDT; CDR2 reads YYEEEE.

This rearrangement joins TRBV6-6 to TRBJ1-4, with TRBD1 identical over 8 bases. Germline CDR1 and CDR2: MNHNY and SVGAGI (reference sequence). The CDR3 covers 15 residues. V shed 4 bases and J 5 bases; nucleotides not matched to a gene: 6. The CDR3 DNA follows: TGTGCCAGCAGTTCTTCCGGACAGGGAAATGAAAAACTGTTTTTT. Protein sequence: CASSSSGQGNEKLFF.

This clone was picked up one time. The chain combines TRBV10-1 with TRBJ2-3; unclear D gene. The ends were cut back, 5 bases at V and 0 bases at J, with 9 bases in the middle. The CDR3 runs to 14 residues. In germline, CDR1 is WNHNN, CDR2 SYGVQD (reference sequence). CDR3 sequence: CASSTDTSTDTQYF. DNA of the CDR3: TGCGCCAGCAGTACCGACACTAGCACAGATACGCAGTATTTT.

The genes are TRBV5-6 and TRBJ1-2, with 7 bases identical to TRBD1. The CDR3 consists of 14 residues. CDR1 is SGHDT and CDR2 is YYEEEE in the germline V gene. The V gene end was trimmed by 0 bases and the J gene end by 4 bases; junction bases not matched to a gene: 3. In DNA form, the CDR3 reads TGTGCCAGCAGCTTGGGCCGGGACAGCTATGGCTACACCTTC. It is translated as CASSLGRDSYGYTF.

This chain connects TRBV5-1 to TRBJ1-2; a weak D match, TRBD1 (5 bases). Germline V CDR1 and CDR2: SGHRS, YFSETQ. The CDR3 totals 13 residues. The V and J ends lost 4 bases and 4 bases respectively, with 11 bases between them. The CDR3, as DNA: TGCGCCAGCAGCGCGGGGGAGGGCTATGGCTACACCTTC. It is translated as CASSAGEGYGYTF.

CDR3 in amino acids: CAWSSGEWRQPQHF. In DNA form, the CDR3 reads TGTGCCTGGAGCTCAGGAGAGTGGAGGCAGCCCCAGCATTTT. The rearrangement uses TRBV30 and TRBJ1-5; D uncertain. The germline V gene encodes CDR1 GTSNPN and CDR2 SVGIG (reference sequence). The CDR3 is made up of 14 amino acids. V was clipped by 3 bases and J by 7 bases, with 16 bases between them. Based on the CDR3 plus reference TRBV30 and TRBJ1-5, the full variable domain is SQTIHQWPATLVQPVGSPLSLECTVEGTSNPNLYWYRQAAGRGLQLLFYSVGIGQISSEVPQNLSASRPQDRQFILSSKKLLLSDSGFYLCAWSSGEWRQPQHFGDGTRLSIL.